Sequencing of this TCR beta chain was carried out in a study of graft-versus-host responses after intestinal transplantation. Study overall: Recipients got multivisceral, liver-intestinal, or isolated intestinal transplants. General study points: Recipient marrow contained GvH clones, some of which appeared first in ileum or blood. Some patients had graft-donor T cell macrochimerism. In their allografts, the ratios of graft-versus-host to host-versus-graft T cell clones were high.

Germline trimming cut 5 bases from V and 5 bases from J; bases unmatched to any gene: 4. This CDR3 region has 14 residues. Germline-derived CDR1 and CDR2 are SGHTA and FQGNSA. Sequencing was performed with immunoSEQ multiplex PCR; in TCRdb, only in-frame clones are kept and a portion is missing. The sample lists some 110,000 clones; around 94% were seen once. Points on this clone: Its matching antigen is unknown.

Sequencing was performed on unstimulated CD4+ T cells sorted from spleen or lymph node cells, taken before transplant. The chain uses TRBV7-2 and TRBJ1-5, with 9 bases lining up with TRBD1. The receptor was isolated from a human donor who was the organ donor for an intestinal transplant. The CDR3 DNA follows: TGTGCCAGCAGCCTCGACAGGGGGGATCAGCCCCAGCATTTT. Encoded protein: CASSLDRGDQPQHF.